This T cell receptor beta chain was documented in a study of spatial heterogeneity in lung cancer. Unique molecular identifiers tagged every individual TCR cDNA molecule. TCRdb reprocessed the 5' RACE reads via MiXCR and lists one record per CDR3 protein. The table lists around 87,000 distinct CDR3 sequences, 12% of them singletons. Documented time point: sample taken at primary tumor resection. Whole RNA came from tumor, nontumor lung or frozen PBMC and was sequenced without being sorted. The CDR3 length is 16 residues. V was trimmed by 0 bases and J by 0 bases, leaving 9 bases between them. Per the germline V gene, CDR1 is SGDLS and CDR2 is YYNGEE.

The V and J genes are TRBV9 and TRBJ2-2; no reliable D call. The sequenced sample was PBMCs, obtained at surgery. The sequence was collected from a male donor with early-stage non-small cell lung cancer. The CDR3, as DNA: TGTGCCAGCAGCGTAGAAGCAAACGCGAACACCGGGGAGCTGTTTTTT. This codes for CASSVEANANTGELFF.